This T cell receptor beta chain was recovered during a study of blood T cell repertoires in COVID-19. The wider study: Donors in Cohort 3 counted as recovered after two negative PCRs, clearance, or symptom resolution.

Clinical histories supplied by participants themselves formed the basis of cohort assignment. Libraries were prepared by immunoSEQ multiplex PCR; TCRdb keeps only in-frame clonotypes and omits some of them. The sample carries around 200,000 clones, roughly nine tenths recorded once. This clone occurred many times. V shed 3 bases and J 4 bases; nucleotides not matched to a gene: 10. The CDR3 sequence is 16 residues long. Looked up from germline, CDR1 is SGDLS and CDR2 is YYNGEE. Sequencing was performed on PBMCs or T cells enriched from blood (not recorded which). The rearrangement joins TRBV9 to TRBJ2-5, with 9 bases fitting TRBD2. The receptor was derived from a woman aged 50 to 60 in a cohort exposed to, infected with or recovered from COVID-19 (not recorded which). CDR3 sequence: CASSARGGAFIETQYF. The DNA of the CDR3 is TGTGCCAGCAGCGCCCGCGGGGGGGCCTTCATAGAGACCCAGTACTTC. The whole variable domain, remainder taken from reference TRBV9 and TRBJ2-5, is DSGVTQTPKHLITATGQRVTLRCSPRSGDLSVYWYQQSLDQGLQFLIQYYNGEERAKGNILERFSAQQFPDLHSELNLSSLELGDSALYFCASSARGGAFIETQYFGPGTRLLVL.